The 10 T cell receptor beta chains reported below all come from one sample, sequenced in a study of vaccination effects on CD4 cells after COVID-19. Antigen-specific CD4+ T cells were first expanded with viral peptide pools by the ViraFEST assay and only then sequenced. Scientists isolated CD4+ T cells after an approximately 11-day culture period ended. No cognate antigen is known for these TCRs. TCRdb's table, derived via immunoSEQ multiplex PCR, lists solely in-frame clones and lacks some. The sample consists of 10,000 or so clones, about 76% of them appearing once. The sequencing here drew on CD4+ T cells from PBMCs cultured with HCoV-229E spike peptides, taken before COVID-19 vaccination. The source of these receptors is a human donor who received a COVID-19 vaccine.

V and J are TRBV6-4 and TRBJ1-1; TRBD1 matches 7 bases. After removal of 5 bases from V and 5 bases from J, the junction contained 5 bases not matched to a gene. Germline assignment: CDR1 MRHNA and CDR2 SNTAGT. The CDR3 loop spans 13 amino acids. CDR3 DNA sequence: TGTGCCAGCAGTTCAACAGGGGAGACTGAAGCTTTCTTT. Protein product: CASSSTGETEAFF.

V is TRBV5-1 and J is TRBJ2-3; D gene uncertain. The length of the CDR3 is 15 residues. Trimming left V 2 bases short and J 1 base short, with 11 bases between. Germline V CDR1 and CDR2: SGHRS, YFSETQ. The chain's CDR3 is CASSFQPSRTDTQYF. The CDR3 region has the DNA TGCGCCAGCAGCTTCCAACCCTCCCGCACAGATACGCAGTATTTT. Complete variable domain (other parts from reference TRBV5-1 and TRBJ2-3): KAGVTQTPRYLIKTRGQQVTLSCSPISGHRSVSWYQQTPGQGLQFLFEYFSETQRNKGNFPGRFSGRQFSNSRSEMNVSTLELGDSALYLCASSFQPSRTDTQYFGPGTRLTVL.

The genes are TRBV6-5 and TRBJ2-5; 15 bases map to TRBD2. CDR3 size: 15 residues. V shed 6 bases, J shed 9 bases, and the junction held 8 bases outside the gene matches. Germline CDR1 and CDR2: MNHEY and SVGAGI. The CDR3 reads CASRDGLAGGSPQYF. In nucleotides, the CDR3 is TGTGCCAGCAGGGACGGACTAGCGGGAGGGAGCCCCCAGTACTTC.

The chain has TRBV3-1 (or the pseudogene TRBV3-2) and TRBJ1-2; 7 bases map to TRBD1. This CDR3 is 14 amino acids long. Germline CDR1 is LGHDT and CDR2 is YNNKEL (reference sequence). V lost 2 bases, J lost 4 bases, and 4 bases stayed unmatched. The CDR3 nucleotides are TGTGCCAGCAGCCAACGACAGGGTGGCTATGGCTACACCTTC. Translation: CASSQRQGGYGYTF.

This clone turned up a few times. The CDR3 sequence: CASSPPARGTEAFF. CDR3 sequence (DNA): TGTGCCAGCAGTCCTCCGGCGAGGGGCACTGAAGCTTTCTTT. The chain employs TRBV28 and TRBJ1-1; D is possibly TRBD1 (5 bases). Germline V lookup: CDR1 MDHEN, CDR2 SYDVKM. CDR3 size: 14 residues. Trimming took off 5 bases at V and 4 bases at J, with 14 bases between the two ends.

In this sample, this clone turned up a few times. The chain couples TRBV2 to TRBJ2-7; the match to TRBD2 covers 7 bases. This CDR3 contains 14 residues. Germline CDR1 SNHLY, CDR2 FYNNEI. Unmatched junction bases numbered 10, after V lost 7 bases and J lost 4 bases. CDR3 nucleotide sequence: TGTGCCAGCATTAAACTAGCGAGTGGATACGAGCAGTACTTC. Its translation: CASIKLASGYEQYF.

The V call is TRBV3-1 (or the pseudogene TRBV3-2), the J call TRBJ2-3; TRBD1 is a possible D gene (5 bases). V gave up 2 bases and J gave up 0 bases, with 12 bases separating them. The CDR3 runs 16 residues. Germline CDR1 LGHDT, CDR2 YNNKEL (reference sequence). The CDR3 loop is CASSQLQGRSTDTQYF. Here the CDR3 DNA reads TGTGCCAGCAGCCAACTCCAGGGCAGAAGCACAGATACGCAGTATTTT.

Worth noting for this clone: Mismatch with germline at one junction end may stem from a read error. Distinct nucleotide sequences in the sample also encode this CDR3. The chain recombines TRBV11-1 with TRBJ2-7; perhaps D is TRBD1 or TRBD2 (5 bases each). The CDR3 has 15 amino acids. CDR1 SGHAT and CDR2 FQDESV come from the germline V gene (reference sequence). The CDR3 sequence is CASSKIELGEYEQYF. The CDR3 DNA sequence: TGTGCCAGCAGCAAAATCGAGTTGGGGGAATACGAGCAATACTTC.

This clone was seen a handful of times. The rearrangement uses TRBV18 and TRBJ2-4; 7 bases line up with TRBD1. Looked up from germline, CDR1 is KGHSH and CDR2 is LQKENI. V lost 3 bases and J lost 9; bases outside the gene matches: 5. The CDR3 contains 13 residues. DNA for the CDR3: TGTGCCAGCTCACCCCCAGGGGGTGGCATTCAGTACTTC. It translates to CASSPPGGGIQYF.

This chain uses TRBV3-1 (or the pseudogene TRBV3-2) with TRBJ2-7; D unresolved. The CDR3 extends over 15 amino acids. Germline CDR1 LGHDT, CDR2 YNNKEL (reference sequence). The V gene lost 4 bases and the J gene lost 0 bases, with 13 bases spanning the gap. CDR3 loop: CASSLGGTLSYEQYF. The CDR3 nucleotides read TGTGCCAGCAGCCTCGGTGGCACCCTCTCCTACGAGCAGTACTTC.